This entry features one T cell receptor beta chain sequence. This specimen comes from a study of blood T cell repertoires in COVID-19. Clones were sequenced by immunoSEQ multiplex PCR, and TCRdb holds only the in-frame ones, with some missing. The table records under 300,000 clones, about 90% of them present only once. Germline-derived CDR1 and CDR2 are SGHRS and YFSETQ. The CDR3 has 14 residues. V shed 0 bases and J shed 5 bases, with 9 bases lying between them. Participants spanned ages about 18 to 90 years and resided in 20 to 30 US areas. The V and J genes are TRBV5-1 and TRBJ2-1; D might be TRBD2 (5 bases). Material for sequencing was PBMCs or T cells enriched from blood (not recorded which). This sequence originates from a woman aged 40 to 49 with acute COVID-19. The CDR3 sequence: CASSLDGNDNEQFF. DNA of the CDR3: TGCGCCAGCAGCTTGGACGGGAACGACAATGAGCAGTTCTTC.